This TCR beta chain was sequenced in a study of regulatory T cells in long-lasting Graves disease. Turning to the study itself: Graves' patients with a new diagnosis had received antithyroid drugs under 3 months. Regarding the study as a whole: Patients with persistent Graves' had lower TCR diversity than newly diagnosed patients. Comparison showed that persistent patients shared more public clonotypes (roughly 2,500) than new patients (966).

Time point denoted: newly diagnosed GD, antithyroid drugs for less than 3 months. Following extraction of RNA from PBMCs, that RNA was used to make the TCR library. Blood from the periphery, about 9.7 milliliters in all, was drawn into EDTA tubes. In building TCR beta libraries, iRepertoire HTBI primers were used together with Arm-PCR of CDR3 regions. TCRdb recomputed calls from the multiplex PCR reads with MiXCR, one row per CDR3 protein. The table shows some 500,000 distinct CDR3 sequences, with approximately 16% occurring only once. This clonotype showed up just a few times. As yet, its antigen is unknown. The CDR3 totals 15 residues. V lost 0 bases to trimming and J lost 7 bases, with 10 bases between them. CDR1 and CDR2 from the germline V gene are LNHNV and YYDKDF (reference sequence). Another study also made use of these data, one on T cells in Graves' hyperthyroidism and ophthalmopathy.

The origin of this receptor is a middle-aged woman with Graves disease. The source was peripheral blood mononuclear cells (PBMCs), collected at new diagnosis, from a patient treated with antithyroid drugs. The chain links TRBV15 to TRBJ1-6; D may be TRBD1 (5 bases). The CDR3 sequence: CATSREEGSNSPLHF. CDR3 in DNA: TGTGCCACCAGCAGAGAGGAGGGGTCGAATTCACCCCTCCACTTT.